These T cell receptor beta chains were read from a single sample in a study of beta chain features in type 1 diabetes. The method was immunoSEQ multiplex PCR; TCRdb's version includes in-frame clones alone and lacks a portion of them. The data contain roughly 730,000 clones, around an eighth of them singletons. What was sequenced was naive CD4+ T cells from blood. The source of these receptors is a man between 18 and 29 years old with type 1 diabetes. Each CDR3 is given with its conserved first and last residue.

V gene	J gene	CDR3 protein
TRBV27	TRBJ2-7	CASSSTGSYEQYF
TRBV30	TRBJ2-5	CAWSVGETQYF
TRBV28	TRBJ1-5	CASSPGSNQPQHF
TRBV28	TRBJ1-2	CASIVDMGRGYTF
TRBV30	TRBJ1-1	CAGTLGGMNTEAFF
TRBV5-6	TRBJ2-5	CASSLVTGSETQYF
TRBV6-4	TRBJ1-1	CASSVEGWTEAFF
TRBV7-9	TRBJ2-7	CASSSYFGEQYF
TRBV7-2	TRBJ1-3	CASSLNGWGQGHSGNTIYF
TRBV25-1	TRBJ1-6	CASSEYAQGDSPLHF